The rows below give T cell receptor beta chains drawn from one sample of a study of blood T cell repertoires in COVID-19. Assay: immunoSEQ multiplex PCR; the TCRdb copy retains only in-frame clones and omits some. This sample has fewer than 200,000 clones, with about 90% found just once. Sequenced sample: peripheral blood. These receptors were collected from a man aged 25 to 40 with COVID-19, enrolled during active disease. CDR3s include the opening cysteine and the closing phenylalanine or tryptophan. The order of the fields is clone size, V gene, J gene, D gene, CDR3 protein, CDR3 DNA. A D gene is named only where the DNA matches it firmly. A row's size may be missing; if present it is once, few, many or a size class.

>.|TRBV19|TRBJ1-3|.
CASSITGSSGNTIYF
TGTGCCAGTAGTATCACAGGCTCCTCTGGAAACACCATATATTTT
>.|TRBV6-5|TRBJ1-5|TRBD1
CASSSGTGFNQPQHF
TGTGCCAGCAGTTCCGGGACAGGGTTCAATCAGCCCCAGCATTTT
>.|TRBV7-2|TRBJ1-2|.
CASSLFRSSPYGYTF
TGTGCCAGCAGCTTATTCAGGTCCAGTCCCTATGGCTACACCTTC
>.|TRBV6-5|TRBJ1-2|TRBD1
CASSYASTGNGYTF
TGTGCCAGCAGTTACGCCTCGACAGGGAATGGCTACACCTTC
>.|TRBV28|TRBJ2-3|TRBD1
CASSWSQTGAAELNAGVSTDTQYF
TGTGCCAGCAGTTGGAGCCAGACAGGGGCCGCTGAATTGAACGCTGGGGTTAGCACAGATACGCAGTATTTT
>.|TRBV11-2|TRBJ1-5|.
CASSLGHFSNQPQHF
TGTGCCAGCAGCTTGGGACATTTTAGCAATCAGCCCCAGCATTTT
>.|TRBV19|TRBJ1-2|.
CASSGRETNYGYTF
TGTGCCAGTAGTGGCAGGGAAACTAACTATGGCTACACCTTC
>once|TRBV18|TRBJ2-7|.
CASSAHPYEQYF
TGTGCCAGCTCGGCCCACCCCTACGAGCAGTACTTC
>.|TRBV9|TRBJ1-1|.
CASSVYERPTEAFF
TGTGCCAGCAGCGTATATGAGAGGCCCACTGAAGCTTTCTTT
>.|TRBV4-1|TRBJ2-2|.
CASSQVLVTGELFF
TGCGCCAGCAGCCAAGTACTAGTTACCGGGGAGCTGTTTTTT
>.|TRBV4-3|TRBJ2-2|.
CASSQVSFSTGELFF
TGCGCCAGCAGCCAAGTTAGTTTTAGCACCGGGGAGCTGTTTTTT
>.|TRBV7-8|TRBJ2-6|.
CASSLALINLYTVSGANVLTF
TGTGCCAGCAGCTTAGCGCTGATAAACCTATATACCGTATCTGGGGCCAACGTCCTGACTTTC
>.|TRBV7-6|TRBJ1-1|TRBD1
CASSLLTGLNTEAFF
TGTGCCAGCAGCTTACTGACAGGGCTCAACACTGAAGCTTTCTTT
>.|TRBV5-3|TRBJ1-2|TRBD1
CARSFSGRGRGGYTF
TGTGCCAGAAGCTTTTCGGGCAGGGGGCGCGGAGGCTACACCTTC
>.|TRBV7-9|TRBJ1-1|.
CASSTAGVEAFF
TGTGCCAGCAGCACCGCCGGGGTAGAAGCTTTCTTT
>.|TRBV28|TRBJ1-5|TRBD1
CASRGPGQGREPQHF
TGTGCCAGCAGGGGACCGGGACAGGGTAGGGAGCCCCAGCATTTT
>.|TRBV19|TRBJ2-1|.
CASSRGSSGNEQFF
TGTGCCAGTAGCCGGGGGAGTTCAGGCAATGAGCAGTTCTTC